This is a list of T cell receptor beta chains from one sample in a study of tumor-infiltrating lymphocytes in oesophageal squamous cell carcinoma. TCRdb passed the PCR reads through MiXCR, listing each CDR3 protein once. The repertoire holds approximately 15,000 distinct CDR3 sequences, with about half as singletons. The specimen sequenced was blood. The receptors come from a male donor with esophageal squamous cell carcinoma. Both conserved end residues are part of each CDR3. Each record gives: V gene, clone size, J gene, D gene, CDR3 protein, CDR3 DNA. D genes are given only for firm matches. Clone size is not always given. Where it is, it says once, few, many or a class for expanded clones.

TRBV7-2	NA	TRBJ2-1	NA	CASSIGLHNNEQFF	TGTGCCAGCAGCATTGGACTACATAACAATGAGCAGTTCTTC
TRBV7-2	NA	TRBJ2-1	NA	CASSQQLVLLEQFF	TGTGCCAGCAGCCAACAACTAGTTCTACTTGAGCAGTTCTTC
TRBV2	many	TRBJ2-5	TRBD2	CASSGYGGGQETQYF	TGTGCCAGCAGTGGGTATGGGGGGGGCCAAGAGACCCAGTACTTC
TRBV6-5	once	TRBJ2-1	NA	CASRPGAYNEQFF	TGTGCCAGCAGACCAGGGGCTTACAATGAGCAGTTCTTC
TRBV7-3	once	TRBJ2-1	TRBD2	CASSPTSGDYNEQFF	TGTGCCAGCAGCCCAACTAGCGGGGACTACAATGAGCAGTTCTTC
TRBV12-3/TRBV12-4	NA	TRBJ2-1	NA	CASRLAGQAFREQFF	TGTGCCAGCAGGCTGGCGGGGCAGGCGTTCCGGGAGCAGTTCTTC
TRBV5-5	few	TRBJ1-6	TRBD1	CASSSVGGYYEQYF	TGTGCCAGCAGCTCGGTAGGGGGCTATTACGAGCAGTACTTT
TRBV7-9	medium-sized	TRBJ2-7	TRBD2	CASSLPGLAGGVSYEQYF	TGTGCCAGCAGCCTACCGGGACTAGCGGGAGGCGTCTCCTACGAGCAGTACTTC
TRBV11-3	NA	TRBJ2-3	NA	CASSLWSLEHFFFQRTDTQYF	TGTGCCAGCAGCTTATGGTCGTTGGAGCACTTTTTTTTTCAGCGCACAGATACGCAGTATTTT
TRBV7-9	few	TRBJ2-3	NA	CASSLVQTSWSTDTQYF	TGTGCCAGCAGCTTAGTACAGACGTCATGGAGCACAGATACGCAGTATTTT
TRBV6-2/TRBV6-3	NA	TRBJ2-7	TRBD2	CASSEVAGSNYEQYF	TGTGCCAGCAGTGAAGTAGCGGGATCTAACTACGAGCAGTACTTC
TRBV24-1	medium-sized	TRBJ2-2	TRBD1	CATSDLEQGDTGELFF	TGTGCCACCAGTGATTTGGAGCAGGGGGACACCGGGGAGCTGTTTTTT
TRBV4-3	many	TRBJ1-2	NA	CASSQPPGGYTF	TGCGCCAGCAGCCAACCGCCCGGGGGCTACACCTTC
TRBV7-9	NA	TRBJ1-5	NA	CASTSQGISNQPQHF	TGTGCCAGCACTTCCCAGGGGATCAGCAATCAGCCCCAGCATTTT
TRBV7-9	NA	TRBJ2-1	TRBD2	CASSLIGGRTHNEQFF	TGTGCCAGCAGCTTAATTGGCGGGAGGACCCACAATGAGCAGTTCTTC
TRBV7-6	NA	TRBJ2-5	TRBD1	CASSFPGQGRETQYF	TGTGCTAGCAGCTTCCCAGGACAGGGCCGGGAGACCCAGTACTTC
TRBV7-6	once	TRBJ2-5	NA	CASSLDPTDTQYF	TGTGCCAGCAGCTTAGACCCCACAGATACGCAGTACTTC
TRBV6-6	medium-sized	TRBJ2-1	TRBD2	CASSYALRADGRARYEQFF	TGTGCCAGCAGTTACGCCCTCCGGGCCGACGGGAGGGCCAGGTATGAGCAGTTCTTC
TRBV7-8	NA	TRBJ2-5	NA	CASSLPKETQYF	TGTGCCAGCAGCTTACCCAAAGAGACCCAGTACTTC
TRBV5-3	once	TRBJ2-3	TRBD2	CASSGTSSDTQYF	TGTGCCAGCAGCGGGACTAGCTCAGATACGCAGTATTTT
TRBV10-3	NA	TRBJ2-1	TRBD1	CAILGGESSYNEQFF	TGTGCCATACTAGGGGGCGAAAGCTCCTACAATGAGCAGTTCTTC
TRBV7-3	NA	TRBJ2-2	NA	CASSSGNTGELFF	TGTGCCAGCAGCTCCGGCAACACCGGGGAGCTGTTTTTT
TRBV11-2	NA	TRBJ2-3	NA	CASSLESGHFTDTQYF	TGTGCCAGCAGCTTAGAGAGTGGACATTTCACAGATACGCAGTATTTT
TRBV7-2	many	TRBJ2-3	TRBD2	CASSGQAGGADTQYF	TGTGCCAGCAGCGGACAAGCGGGAGGAGCAGATACGCAGTATTTT
TRBV7-2	NA	TRBJ2-5	NA	CASSLAPPGMYNEQYF	TGTGCCAGCAGCTTAGCGCCCCCAGGGATGTACAATGAGCAGTACTTC
TRBV7-2	NA	TRBJ2-1	NA	CASSLAAGANEQFF	TGTGCCAGCAGCTTAGCTGCAGGGGCGAATGAGCAGTTCTTC
TRBV5-6	medium-sized	TRBJ2-1	TRBD2	CASSSVLAGEGEQFF	TGTGCCAGCAGCTCAGTACTAGCGGGAGAAGGTGAGCAGTTCTTC
TRBV7-6	few	TRBJ2-1	NA	CASSSWSSLGNEQFF	TGTGCCAGCAGCTCGTGGAGTAGTCTCGGGAATGAGCAGTTCTTC
TRBV7-4	NA	TRBJ2-1	TRBD2	CASSSGLAGAWGNEQFF	TGTGCCAGCAGCTCAGGACTAGCCGGGGCTTGGGGGAATGAGCAGTTCTTC
TRBV4-3	many	TRBJ2-7	TRBD1	CASSPGTGSSYEQYF	TGCGCCAGCAGCCCCGGGACAGGGAGCTCCTACGAGCAGTACTTC
TRBV6-8	NA	TRBJ2-1	NA	CASSVRLVNEQFF	TGTGCCAGCAGTGTCCGACTAGTAAATGAGCAGTTCTTC
TRBV29-1	NA	TRBJ2-1	NA	CSVEMIIGVSEQFF	TGCAGCGTTGAGATGATAATAGGGGTGAGTGAGCAGTTCTTC